The source of this TCR beta chain is a study of T cells in Graves' hyperthyroidism and ophthalmopathy. RNA transcripts gave rise to amplified TCR beta CDR3 regions. With the HTBI primer set, the TCR CDR3 went through a first round of RT-PCR. TCRdb redid the calling of the multiplex PCR reads with MiXCR, one entry per CDR3 protein. In the table there are around 620,000 distinct CDR3 sequences, 15% to 20% of which are singletons. Deletions cut 0 bases from V and 0 bases from J, with 5 bases between. CDR3 length: 14 amino acids. The sequenced material came from blood. The V call is TRBV12-3 or TRBV12-4, the J call TRBJ1-2; the D is unclear. The TCR sequence derives from a woman in her twenties or thirties with Graves' hyperthyroidism. For the CDR3, the DNA is TGTGCCAGCAGTTTAGCCCAGGCTAACTATGGCTACACCTTC. It encodes CASSLAQANYGYTF.